Listed below are T cell receptor beta chains from one sample, sequenced in a study of blood T cell repertoires in COVID-19. Assay used: immunoSEQ multiplex PCR; TCRdb lists only in-frame clones, some missing. The repertoire holds about 160,000 clones, with roughly 90% as singletons. The sequenced material came from peripheral blood. The receptors derive from a woman aged 60-70 years who had recovered from COVID-19. Both conserved end residues are part of each CDR3. Fields, in order: D gene, J gene, V gene, clone size, CDR3 protein, CDR3 DNA. A D gene is named only where the DNA matches it firmly. Size tells how often a clone was seen (once, few, many) or the class of an expanded clone, and some rows leave it out.

D: -
J: TRBJ2-2
V: TRBV11-2
size: once
CDR3: CASSITNTGELFF
DNA: TGTGCCAGCAGCATAACGAACACCGGGGAGCTGTTTTTT

D: TRBD2
J: TRBJ2-5
V: TRBV5-4
size: -
CDR3: CASSLWSGGGETQYF
DNA: TGTGCCAGCAGCTTATGGTCGGGGGGAGGAGAGACCCAGTACTTC

D: TRBD1
J: TRBJ1-1
V: TRBV6-6
size: -
CDR3: CASSYSGQGASTEAFF
DNA: TGTGCCAGCAGTTACTCGGGACAGGGGGCAAGTACTGAAGCTTTCTTT

D: -
J: TRBJ2-1
V: TRBV7-3
size: -
CDR3: CASSLGQSNEQFF
DNA: TGTGCCAGCAGCCTAGGACAGAGCAATGAGCAGTTCTTC

D: -
J: TRBJ1-4
V: TRBV28
size: -
CDR3: CASSLVSHSHPNEKLFF
DNA: TGTGCCAGCAGTTTAGTAAGCCACTCCCACCCCAATGAAAAACTGTTTTTT

D: -
J: TRBJ1-6
V: TRBV10-3
size: -
CDR3: CASRKSGLNSPLHF
DNA: TGTGCCTCTAGGAAGTCGGGTCTTAATTCACCCCTCCACTTT

D: -
J: TRBJ1-6
V: TRBV15
size: -
CDR3: CATSISSTSRSPLHF
DNA: TGTGCCACCAGCATTAGTTCGACATCCCGATCACCCCTCCACTTT

D: TRBD1
J: TRBJ2-3
V: TRBV10-3
size: -
CDR3: CAISEPQGQGVTDTQYF
DNA: TGTGCCATCAGTGAGCCTCAGGGACAGGGGGTTACAGATACGCAGTATTTT

D: -
J: TRBJ2-2
V: TRBV4-1
size: -
CDR3: CASSQETGTGELFF
DNA: TGCGCCAGCAGCCAAGAAACGGGAACCGGGGAGCTGTTTTTT

D: -
J: TRBJ2-1
V: TRBV28
size: -
CDR3: CASSSSDFLGGNEQFF
DNA: TGTGCCAGCAGTTCATCCGACTTTTTAGGGGGCAATGAGCAGTTCTTC

D: -
J: TRBJ1-1
V: TRBV18
size: few
CDR3: CASSREQLNTEAFF
DNA: TGTGCCAGCTCACGAGAACAGCTAAACACTGAAGCTTTCTTT

D: -
J: TRBJ1-6
V: TRBV9
size: once
CDR3: CASSFGGADNSPLHF
DNA: TGTGCCAGCAGCTTCGGTGGGGCGGATAATTCACCCCTCCACTTT

D: TRBD1
J: TRBJ1-2
V: TRBV5-1
size: -
CDR3: CASSGGQGLYGYTF
DNA: TGCGCCAGCAGCGGGGGACAGGGACTATATGGCTACACCTTC

D: TRBD1
J: TRBJ1-3
V: TRBV9
size: few
CDR3: CASSVLAGGGNTIYF
DNA: TGTGCCAGCAGCGTACTCGCAGGGGGCGGAAACACCATATATTTT

D: -
J: TRBJ2-2
V: TRBV5-1
size: -
CDR3: CASRQSMNTGELFF
DNA: TGCGCCAGCAGACAGTCTATGAACACCGGGGAGCTGTTTTTT

D: -
J: TRBJ2-3
V: TRBV5-6
size: few
CDR3: CASYLSTDTQYF
DNA: TGTGCCAGTTATTTGAGCACAGATACGCAGTATTTT

D: -
J: TRBJ1-2
V: TRBV28
size: few
CDR3: CATKKGDNYGYTF
DNA: TGTGCCACCAAAAAGGGGGACAACTATGGCTACACCTTC

D: -
J: TRBJ1-1
V: TRBV4-1
size: -
CDR3: CASSQVRQENTEAFF
DNA: TGCGCCAGCAGCCAAGTACGACAGGAGAACACTGAAGCTTTCTTT

D: -
J: TRBJ1-4
V: TRBV28
size: -
CDR3: CASSLQGGEKLFF
DNA: TGTGCCAGCAGTTTACAGGGCGGTGAAAAACTGTTTTTT

D: -
J: TRBJ1-4
V: TRBV6-5
size: -
CDR3: CASSYAGTNEKLFF
DNA: TGTGCCAGCAGTTACGCGGGGACCAATGAAAAACTGTTTTTT

D: -
J: TRBJ2-1
V: TRBV7-2
size: -
CDR3: CASSHDRWSYNEQFF
DNA: TGTGCCAGCAGTCACGACAGGTGGTCCTACAATGAGCAGTTCTTC

D: TRBD2
J: TRBJ2-4
V: TRBV3-1/TRBV3-2
size: -
CDR3: CASRSTGMVAGGPDKNIQYF
DNA: TGTGCCAGCAGATCTACGGGAATGGTAGCGGGGGGGCCGGACAAAAACATTCAGTACTTC

D: TRBD2
J: TRBJ2-2
V: TRBV4-2
size: -
CDR3: CASSQEVTSGDTGELFF
DNA: TGTGCCAGCAGCCAGGAAGTGACTAGCGGGGACACCGGGGAGCTGTTTTTT

D: -
J: TRBJ2-7
V: TRBV4-1
size: -
CDR3: CASSQDRTAYEQYF
DNA: TGCGCCAGCAGCCAAGACAGGACAGCCTACGAGCAGTACTTC

D: TRBD1
J: TRBJ1-2
V: TRBV11-2
size: -
CDR3: CASSLATGVLFGYTF
DNA: TGTGCCAGCAGCTTAGCGACAGGGGTGCTCTTCGGCTACACCTTC

D: TRBD2
J: TRBJ2-3
V: TRBV5-1
size: -
CDR3: CASSFMGLAGSGDTQYF
DNA: TGCGCCAGCAGCTTTATGGGACTAGCGGGGTCGGGAGATACGCAGTATTTT

D: -
J: TRBJ1-1
V: TRBV3-1/TRBV3-2
size: -
CDR3: CASSSRGGRTEAFF
DNA: TGTGCCAGCAGCTCCCGGGGGGGGAGGACTGAAGCTTTCTTT

D: -
J: TRBJ1-3
V: TRBV19
size: once
CDR3: CASSIQRGNTIYF
DNA: TGTGCCAGTAGTATACAGCGTGGAAACACCATATATTTT

D: -
J: TRBJ1-6
V: TRBV5-5
size: -
CDR3: CASSLPGSSYNSPLHF
DNA: TGTGCCAGCAGCTTGCCGGGGAGCTCCTATAATTCACCCCTCCACTTT

D: -
J: TRBJ1-3
V: TRBV6-1
size: -
CDR3: CASSEVRSTGNTIYF
DNA: TGTGCCAGCAGTGAAGTACGAAGCACTGGAAACACCATATATTTT

D: -
J: TRBJ1-1
V: TRBV28
size: -
CDR3: CASSPQATRYTEAFF
DNA: TGTGCCAGCAGCCCACAGGCTACGAGGTATACTGAAGCTTTCTTT

D: TRBD1
J: TRBJ2-5
V: TRBV10-1
size: once
CDR3: CPPIQGADETQYF
DNA: TGCCCACCGATCCAGGGGGCGGATGAGACCCAGTACTTC

D: TRBD1
J: TRBJ2-3
V: TRBV7-2
size: -
CDR3: CASSFQGAEDTQYF
DNA: TGTGCCAGCAGCTTTCAGGGGGCCGAAGATACGCAGTATTTT

D: TRBD1
J: TRBJ2-7
V: TRBV30
size: -
CDR3: CAWGQVTYEQYF
DNA: TGTGCCTGGGGACAGGTTACCTACGAGCAGTACTTC

D: TRBD2
J: TRBJ2-4
V: TRBV30
size: -
CDR3: CAWSMSGAENIQYF
DNA: TGTGCCTGGAGTATGAGCGGGGCCGAAAACATTCAGTACTTC

D: -
J: TRBJ1-1
V: TRBV5-4
size: -
CDR3: CASSHPTQGRTEAFF
DNA: TGTGCCAGCAGCCATCCCACCCAGGGTAGAACTGAAGCTTTCTTT

D: TRBD1
J: TRBJ1-1
V: TRBV5-1
size: -
CDR3: CASSPRTGSNTEAFF
DNA: TGCGCCAGCAGCCCCAGGACAGGATCGAACACTGAAGCTTTCTTT

D: -
J: TRBJ2-2
V: TRBV18
size: -
CDR3: CASSPPNRATTGELFF
DNA: TGTGCCAGCTCACCACCGAATAGAGCTACCACCGGGGAGCTGTTTTTT